This TCR beta chain derives from a study of identical twins. This clonotype was detected only a few times. With V trimmed by 7 bases and J by 1 base, 8 bases remained unmatched. The CDR3 totals 16 residues. Germline CDR1 reads ENHRY; CDR2 reads SYGVKD. TCRdb re-derived calls from the 5' RACE reads in MiXCR, one entry per CDR3 protein. The sample has roughly 540,000 distinct CDR3 sequences; under 25% are singletons. This sample also belongs to another study, concerning T cells expressing NK-cell markers. From that paper: Of the CD8+ T cell pool in about 6 donors, about 1.0-7.5% was accounted for by dominant NKG2C+ clonotypes. These same clonotypes (in a few donors) also led the CD3+CD56-NKG2C+ fraction.

Sequenced: CD4+ T cells sorted from blood. The receptor comes from a woman under 30 in good health. The rearrangement joins TRBV10-3 to TRBJ2-2; 8 bases align to TRBD2. CDR3 amino acids: CAIMSGLAGNTGELFF. The CDR3 DNA reads TGTGCCATCATGTCCGGGCTAGCGGGGAACACCGGGGAGCTGTTTTTT.